Below, 7 T cell receptor beta chains from the same sample are listed, as sequenced in a study of blood T cells in healthy people across ages. Using a J-beta primer mix together with a sample-barcoded 5' primer, a second PCR was run for about 6 to 11 cycles. TCRdb re-analysed the 5' RACE reads in MiXCR, keeping a single row per CDR3 protein. In the table there are approximately 290,000 distinct CDR3 sequences, around 29% of which are singletons. Input material: blood. These receptor sequences come from an older woman in good health.

The J gene is TRBJ2-1, the V gene TRBV19; 13 positions match TRBD2. V was pared by 7 bases and J by 7 bases, with 7 bases of the junction left unmatched. CDR1 LNHDA and CDR2 SQIVND come from the germline V gene (reference sequence). The CDR3 is 15 amino acids. CDR3 nucleotides: TGTGCCAGTATTCGGACTAGCGGGGGCTTTAATGAGCAGTTCTTC. It encodes CASIRTSGGFNEQFF. The variable domain in full, completed from reference TRBV19 and TRBJ2-1, reads DGGITQSPKYLFRKEGQNVTLSCEQNLNHDAMYWYRQDPGQGLRLIYYSQIVNDFQKGDIAEGYSVSREKKESFPLTVTSAQKNPTAFYLCASIRTSGGFNEQFFGPGTRLTVL.

The chain combines TRBV6-6 with TRBJ2-7, with 11 bases lining up with TRBD2. Unmatched junction bases numbered 5, after V lost 7 bases and J lost 3 bases. Germline CDR1 reads MNHNY; CDR2 reads SVGAGI (reference sequence). The CDR3 is 14 residues long. The CDR3, as DNA: TGTGCCAGCACCCTAGCGGGAGGCCTCTACGAGCAGTACTTC. Translating it yields CASTLAGGLYEQYF.

Worth noting for this clonotype: A much larger clone differs from this one at a single base, so this may be a read error. The CDR3 ends on some other residue instead of the conserved phenylalanine or tryptophan, so this is likely a read error. The J gene is TRBJ2-3, the V gene TRBV4-2, with 10 bases identical to TRBD2. CDR1 and CDR2 (germline): LGHNA, YNFKEQ. Trimming took 0 bases from V and 4 from J; bases not matched to a gene: 13. The CDR3 length is 19 residues. The CDR3 spells CASSQEGTSGVLDPDTQYS. The CDR3 DNA sequence: TGTGCCAGCAGCCAAGAGGGCACTAGCGGGGTACTCGACCCAGATACGCAGTATTCT.

This clonotype was picked up many times. The chain employs TRBV4-1 and TRBJ2-5, with D tentatively TRBD1 or TRBD2 (5 bases each). Germline V lookup: CDR1 MGHRA, CDR2 YSYEKL. The CDR3 runs to 15 residues. V lost 1 base and J lost 2, with 11 bases in between. The CDR3 loop is CASSQGGTTQETQYF. As DNA, the CDR3 is TGCGCCAGCAGCCAAGGGGGGACCACACAAGAGACCCAGTACTTC.

Notes on this clonotype: Relative to the germline gene, one junction end is altered; a read error may explain this. The chain joins TRBV15 to TRBJ2-1; D tentatively reads TRBD1 or TRBD2 (5 bases each). The CDR3 runs 15 residues. The germline gives CDR1 LNHNV, CDR2 YYDKDF (reference sequence). The CDR3 DNA follows: TGTGACACCAGCACCGAGGGCAGGGCACACGATGAGCAGTTCTTC. Amino acids: CDTSTEGRAHDEQFF.

The table lists this clonotype with a few counts. V gene TRBV6-2 or TRBV6-3 combines with J gene TRBJ2-1; D is undetermined. V shed 8 bases and J shed 4 bases, with 12 bases lying between them. CDR1 is MNHEY and CDR2 is SVGEGT in the germline V gene. The CDR3 is 13 residues long. This chain's CDR3 is CASQATEYNEQFF. As DNA, the CDR3 is TGTGCCAGCCAGGCGACGGAGTACAATGAGCAGTTCTTC.

The chain carries TRBV27 and TRBJ2-3, with D unclear. CDR3 size: 14 residues. With 2 bases removed from V and 6 bases from J, the gap between germline ends came to 12 bases. Germline V lookup: CDR1 MNHEY, CDR2 SMNVEV (reference sequence). CDR3 bases: TGTGCCAGCAGTTTAAGGGCAGGCGCCGATACGCAGTATTTT. It is translated as CASSLRAGADTQYF.